These 20 T cell receptor beta chains share one sample of origin, sequenced in a study of T cell repertoires in cytomegalovirus infection. TCRdb used MiXCR to reprocess the reads, holding one entry per CDR3 protein. The table has around 530,000 distinct CDR3 sequences, about a quarter seen once; the top ten hold about 12%. Sequencing was carried out using PBMCs. The receptors originated from a human donor in good health (CMV status not recorded). Some clones in this sample may be carry-over from other donors' samples.

This clonotype has at least ten counts. CDR3 nucleotide sequence: TGCAGCGTAGAACCGCGACAGGGGGCAACCCCCAATGAGCAGTTCTTC. Protein sequence: CSVEPRQGATPNEQFF. The rearrangement uses TRBV29-1 and TRBJ2-1, with 10 bases lining up with TRBD1. The CDR3 has 16 residues. Germline-derived CDR1 and CDR2 are SQVTM and ANQGSEA. With V trimmed by 6 bases and J by 6 bases, 14 bases remained unmatched.

There are a few counts of this clonotype. The genes are TRBV12-5 and TRBJ1-2, with D unclear. Per germline, CDR1 LGHNT and CDR2 FRNRAP. The ends were cut back, 0 bases at V and 4 bases at J, with 18 bases in the middle. The CDR3 covers 17 residues. The CDR3 bases are TGTGCTAGTGGTTTGGTACTTGGGCCCGACTATGGCTATGGCTACACCTTC. It translates to CASGLVLGPDYGYGYTF.

This clonotype showed up many times. The chain has TRBV28 and TRBJ1-1; TRBD1 agrees at 11 bases. There are 14 residues in the CDR3. Germline CDR1 reads MDHEN; CDR2 reads SYDVKM. Unmatched junction bases numbered 4, after V lost 7 bases and J lost 3 bases. This CDR3 reads CASIWDRGDTEAFF. Written as DNA, the CDR3 is TGTGCCAGCATTTGGGACAGGGGGGACACTGAAGCTTTCTTT.

This clonotype was seen just once. In nucleotides, the CDR3 is TGTGCCAGCAGTTTACGCCGACTAGCGGGAGAAACCGGGGAGCTGTTTTTT. It specifies CASSLRRLAGETGELFF. The V call is TRBV27, the J call TRBJ2-2, with 12 nucleotides matching TRBD2. The CDR3 contains 17 residues. Germline CDR1 and CDR2: MNHEY and SMNVEV (reference sequence). V dropped 2 bases and J dropped 5; count of bases not matched to a gene: 6.

The CDR3 nucleotides read TGTGCCAGCAGTCCCAGGGTGCGGGATGGCTACACCTTC. Its protein is CASSPRVRDGYTF. The chain recombines TRBV14 with TRBJ1-2; tentative D call: TRBD1 (5 bases). Germline values: CDR1 SGHDN, CDR2 FVKESK. The CDR3 runs 13 residues. Deletions cut 6 bases from V and 6 bases from J, with 14 bases between.

On this clonotype itself: At one end the junction does not follow the germline gene, possibly because of a read error. The chain recombines TRBV25-1 with TRBJ2-3; D ambiguous. The CDR3 extends over 15 amino acids. Germline V lookup: CDR1 MGHDK, CDR2 SYGVNS. The CDR3 sequence is CASSDLAASSDMQYF. The CDR3 region has the DNA TGTGCCAGCAGTGACCTTGCGGCCTCGTCCGATATGCAGTATTTT.

This clonotype was seen more than once but under ten times. CDR3 sequence: CASSILQLNQPQHF. CDR3 in DNA: TGTGCCAGTAGTATACTCCAGCTAAATCAGCCCCAGCATTTT. The rearrangement joins TRBV19 to TRBJ1-5; D uncertain. The CDR3 has 14 residues. V lost 2 bases to trimming and J lost 4 bases, with 9 bases between them. Germline V gene lookup returns CDR1 LNHDA and CDR2 SQIVND (reference sequence). Supplemented by reference TRBV19 and TRBJ1-5, the full variable domain reads DGGITQSPKYLFRKEGQNVTLSCEQNLNHDAMYWYRQDPGQGLRLIYYSQIVNDFQKGDIAEGYSVSREKKESFPLTVTSAQKNPTAFYLCASSILQLNQPQHFGDGTRLSIL.

The rearrangement joins TRBV20-1 to TRBJ2-7; tentative D call: TRBD2 (5 bases). Germline-derived CDR1 and CDR2 are DFQATT and SNEGSKA (reference sequence). This CDR3 spans 13 amino acids. V lost 2 bases, J lost 5 bases, and 13 bases lay in between. CDR3 sequence (DNA): TGCAGTGCTAGAAGGGAGCCAAGGGACGAGCAGTACTTC. Translating it yields CSARREPRDEQYF.

This chain uses TRBV3-1 with TRBJ2-1; D perhaps matches TRBD1 (6 bases). Germline CDR1 is LGHDT and CDR2 is YNNKEL (reference sequence). Trimming stripped 5 bases from V and 8 bases from J, with 22 bases between. The CDR3 consists of 16 residues. CDR3 loop: CASSARTEYTRDEQFF. CDR3 coding DNA: TGTGCCAGCAGCGCTAGGACAGAATATACAAGGGATGAGCAGTTCTTC.

This clonotype has only one observation. J is TRBJ2-7 and V is TRBV28; no definite D call. The CDR3 is 12 amino acids. Germline CDR1 and CDR2: MDHEN and SYDVKM. V lost 10 bases and J lost 2, with 12 bases in between. The CDR3, as DNA: TGTGCCACCCACGCAGGTCCCTACGAGCAGTACTTC. This gives the protein CATHAGPYEQYF. Full variable domain (missing parts from reference TRBV28 and TRBJ2-7): DVKVTQSSRYLVKRTGEKVFLECVQDMDHENMFWYRQDPGLGLRLIYFSYDVKMKEKGDIPEGYSVSREKKERFSLILESASTNQTSMYLCATHAGPYEQYFGPGTRLTVT.

The rearrangement uses TRBV18 and TRBJ1-3; D may be TRBD1 (5 bases). Looked up from germline, CDR1 is KGHSH and CDR2 is LQKENI. Trimming cost V 3 bases and J 3 bases, with 15 bases left between them. The CDR3 has 16 residues. Here the CDR3 reads CASSPTAGGDGNTIYF. The CDR3 nucleotides are TGTGCCAGCTCACCCACCGCCGGGGGTGATGGAAACACCATATATTTT.

The V gene is TRBV10-3, the J gene TRBJ2-5; D could derive from TRBD1 or TRBD2 (6 bases each). Germline CDR1 and CDR2: ENHRY and SYGVKD. This CDR3 comprises 14 residues. V gave up 4 bases and J gave up 2 bases, with 11 bases separating them. The CDR3 loop reads CAISGGGRQETQYF. For the CDR3, the DNA is TGTGCCATCAGTGGAGGGGGGCGTCAAGAGACCCAGTACTTC.

This clonotype was seen ten or more times. This sequence joins TRBV7-2 and TRBJ2-1; 8 bases are a match to TRBD1. CDR1 and CDR2 (germline): SGHTA, FQGNSA. The V segment lost 6 bases and the J segment 4 bases; nucleotides outside the gene matches: 5. This CDR3 contains 14 residues. CDR3 in amino acids: CASRTGTGYNEQFF. The CDR3 nucleotides are TGTGCCAGCAGGACCGGGACAGGATACAATGAGCAGTTCTTC.

This clonotype was found many times. The chain carries TRBV7-2 and TRBJ1-2; 7 nucleotides line up with TRBD1. Germline V gene lookup returns CDR1 SGHTA and CDR2 FQGNSA. The CDR3 is made up of 15 amino acids. The V gene end was trimmed by 5 bases and the J gene end by 8 bases; junction bases not matched to a gene: 14. The CDR3: CASSDSRFRGLGYTF. The CDR3 DNA sequence: TGTGCCAGCAGCGATTCTCGGTTCAGGGGGTTGGGCTACACCTTC.

CDR3 loop: CASSRTGLAGAQTGELFF. The CDR3 DNA sequence: TGTGCCAGCAGTAGGACCGGACTAGCGGGAGCCCAAACCGGGGAGCTGTTTTTT. The chain couples TRBV2 to TRBJ2-2, with 13 positions matching TRBD2. V shed 5 bases, J shed 5 bases, and the junction held 11 bases outside the gene matches. The CDR3 sequence is 18 residues long. The germline V gene encodes CDR1 SNHLY and CDR2 FYNNEI.

The sample holds a few counts of this clonotype. The chain carries TRBV11-2 and TRBJ2-7; 7 nucleotides align to TRBD1. Germline V gene sequence: CDR1 SGHAT, CDR2 FQNNGV. V was clipped by 0 bases and J by 3 bases; unmatched bases: 5. CDR3 size: 15 residues. In DNA form, the CDR3 reads TGTGCCAGCAGCTTAGAAGGGACAGCTTACTACGAGCAGTACGTC. This encodes CASSLEGTAYYEQYV.

The chain links TRBV6-6 to TRBJ2-7, with D uncertain. V lost 5 bases and J 9 bases, leaving 14 bases between the germline ends. The CDR3 is 12 amino acids. Germline-derived CDR1 and CDR2 are MNHNY and SVGAGI (reference sequence). CDR3 in amino acids: CASSPDLVGQYV. CDR3 bases: TGTGCCAGCAGTCCAGACCTGGTAGGGCAGTACGTC.

The chain recombines TRBV6-5 with TRBJ2-7; no definite D call. Germline loops: CDR1 MNHEY, CDR2 SVGAGI. V dropped 0 bases and J dropped 1 base, with 10 bases sitting between them. The CDR3 length is 15 residues. The CDR3 region is CASSYSISQSYEQYF. In nucleotides, the CDR3 is TGTGCCAGCAGTTACTCGATCTCCCAATCCTACGAGCAGTACTTC.

This clonotype was counted between two and nine times. This chain uses TRBV5-5 with TRBJ2-7; unclear D gene. Germline lookup yields CDR1 SGHKS and CDR2 YYEKEE (reference sequence). V gave up 0 bases and J gave up 3 bases, with 16 bases separating them. This CDR3 has 16 amino acids. This chain's CDR3 is CASSLGSDSSSYEQYF. The CDR3 DNA reads as TGTGCCAGCAGCTTGGGGTCCGACTCCAGCAGCTACGAGCAGTACTTC.

This clonotype was detected a few times. V and J are TRBV12-3 or TRBV12-4 and TRBJ2-1; D not resolved. The V end was cut by 5 bases, the J end by 0 bases, with 14 bases between. This CDR3 is 16 amino acids long. The CDR3 is CASSSGDRSSYNEQFF. The CDR3 DNA follows: TGTGCCAGCAGTAGTGGCGACCGAAGCTCCTACAATGAGCAGTTCTTC.